This TCR beta chain was documented in a study of T cell responses to AZD1222 COVID-19 vaccine. Across the study: Pooling covered second doses at about 4 or about 12 weeks. Regarding the study as a whole: Repertoire sampling was restricted to post-peak T cell response timepoints. White British people made up most donors, females outnumbered males, and clonal diversity was possibly underestimated.

The CDR3 runs to 14 residues. The germline CDR1 and CDR2 sequences are SNHLY and FYNNEI. V was trimmed by 3 bases and J by 5 bases, leaving 11 bases between them. Repertoires were generated with immunoSEQ multiplex PCR, while TCRdb's copy carries only in-frame clones and drops some. Counted here are 140,000 to 150,000 clones, around 85% occurring once; the ten biggest clones make up approximately 8%. Of note for this clone: No antigen is known for it.

This TCR was sampled from an adult in good health. The specimen was peripheral blood, collected on day 0 of AZD1222 vaccination. The J gene is TRBJ2-1, the V gene TRBV2, with D maybe TRBD2 (5 bases). The CDR3 region has the DNA TGTGCCAGCAGTGAGGTGACGGAGGACAATGAGCAGTTCTTC. This translates into CASSEVTEDNEQFF.